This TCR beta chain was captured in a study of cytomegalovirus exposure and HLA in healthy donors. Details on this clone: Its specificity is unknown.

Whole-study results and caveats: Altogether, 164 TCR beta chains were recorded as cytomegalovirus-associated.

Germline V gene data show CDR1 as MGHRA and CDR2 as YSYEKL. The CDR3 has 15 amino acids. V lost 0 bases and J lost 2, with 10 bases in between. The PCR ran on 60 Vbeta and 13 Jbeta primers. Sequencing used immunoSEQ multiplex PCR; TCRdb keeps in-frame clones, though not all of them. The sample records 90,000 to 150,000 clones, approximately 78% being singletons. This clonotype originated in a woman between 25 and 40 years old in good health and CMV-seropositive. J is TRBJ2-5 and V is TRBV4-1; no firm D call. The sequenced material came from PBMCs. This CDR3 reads CASSQDVYRQETQYF. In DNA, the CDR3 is TGCGCCAGCAGCCAAGATGTCTACAGACAAGAGACCCAGTACTTC.